The clone carrying this T cell receptor beta chain was detected many times. Germline CDR1 KGHSY, CDR2 FQNENV. Trimming shortened V by 5 bases and J by 16 bases, and 17 bases separated the two germline ends. This CDR3 comprises 12 residues. These data are taken from a study of T-cell reconstitution after alpha-beta-depleted transplantation in children. During its preparation, the TCRbeta library received unique molecular identifiers. MiXCR, run by TCRdb on the PCR reads, gives a single entry per CDR3 protein. The profile covers about 230,000 distinct CDR3 sequences, with around 11% appearing a single time and around 2.5% taken by the ten largest.

The clonotype originates from a human donor who donated a stem cell graft to a child with acute lymphoblastic leukemia. V gene TRBV16 combines with J gene TRBJ2-2, with D tentatively TRBD1 or TRBD2 (5 bases each). The sample was PBMCs from the stem cell graft donor, taken from the stem cell graft. CDR3 sequence (DNA): TGTGCCAGCAGCGACAACCGGGACCATCCGTTTTTT. Amino acids: CASSDNRDHPFF. The full variable domain, its missing parts supplied by reference TRBV16 and TRBJ2-2, is GEEVAQTPKHLVRGEGQKAKLYCAPIKGHSYVFWYQQVLKNEFKFLISFQNENVFDETGMPKERFSAKCLPNSPCSLEIQATKLEDSAVYFCASSDNRDHPFFGEGSRLTVL.